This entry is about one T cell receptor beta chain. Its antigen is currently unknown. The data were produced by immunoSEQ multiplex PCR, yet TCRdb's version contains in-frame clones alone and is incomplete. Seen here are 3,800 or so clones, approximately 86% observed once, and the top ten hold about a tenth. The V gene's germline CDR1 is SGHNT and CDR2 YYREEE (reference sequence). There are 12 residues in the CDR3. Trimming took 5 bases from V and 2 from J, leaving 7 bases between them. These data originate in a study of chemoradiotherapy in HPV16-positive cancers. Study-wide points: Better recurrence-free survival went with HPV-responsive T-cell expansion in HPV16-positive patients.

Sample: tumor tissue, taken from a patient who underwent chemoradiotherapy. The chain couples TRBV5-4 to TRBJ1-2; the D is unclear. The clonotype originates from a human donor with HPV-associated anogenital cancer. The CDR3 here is CASSPGNYGYTF. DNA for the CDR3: TGTGCCAGCAGTCCCGGGAACTATGGCTACACCTTC.